The sequence of this TCR beta chain was determined in a study of early T cells in non-severe SARS-CoV-2 infection. After removal of 5 bases from V and 2 bases from J, the junction contained 2 bases not matched to a gene. CDR1 and CDR2 (germline): MNHEY, SVGEGT. This CDR3 spans 13 amino acids. TCRdb ran MiXCR on the 5' RACE reads and lists one entry per CDR3 protein. The top ten hold 8% to 11% of the sample, which has over 45,000 distinct CDR3 sequences, roughly 8% seen once. The chain carries TRBV6-2 or TRBV6-3 and TRBJ1-2, with TRBD1 identical over 7 bases. The sample in question was whole blood, obtained at baseline. The receptor's source is an adult who was a healthcare worker with PCR-confirmed SARS-CoV-2 infection or an uninfected control (not recorded which). The CDR3 sequence is CASSETGNYGYTF. Here the CDR3 DNA reads TGTGCCAGCAGTGAGACAGGGAACTATGGCTACACCTTC.